This T cell receptor beta chain was retrieved from a study of neurological immune-mediated disorders. Notes on the study in general: Repertoires from 18 of 34 multiple sclerosis patients grouped phylogenetically into a related-CDR3 cluster, suggesting a possible signature.

This clonotype was picked up many times. Antigen unknown. TCRdb recomputed calls from the 5' RACE reads with MiXCR, one row per CDR3 protein. The sample gives about 62,000 distinct CDR3 sequences, around 3.8% of which show up once; 2.2% is in the top ten. Trimming pared 1 base from V and 3 bases from J, leaving 7 bases between. This CDR3 is 12 amino acids long. Germline V gene lookup returns CDR1 DFQATT and CDR2 SNEGSKA (reference sequence). V usage is TRBV20-1 and J usage is TRBJ2-7; no clear D. The material sequenced was PBMCs. The TCR originated in a woman between 45 and 60 years old with multiple sclerosis. CDR3: CSARGLGYEQYF. CDR3 DNA sequence: TGCAGTGCTAGAGGGCTTGGCTACGAGCAGTACTTC.